Listed here are 20 T cell receptor beta chains from one sample, sequenced in a study of Ad26.COV2.S vaccination and SARS-CoV-2 variants. The treatment denotes: 15 to 20 received Ad26.COV2.S at low or high dose, single or two shots; 5 received placebo; per-sample allocation not given. All samples were drawn on day 63, counting from the first vaccine or placebo injection. Using immunoSEQ multiplex PCR, the repertoire was profiled, and TCRdb retains in-frame clones only, with some absent. The sample consists of hundreds of thousands of clones, roughly 87% of them appearing once. The specimen comprised peripheral blood, sampled in a trial of Ad26.COV2.S vaccine versus placebo. These receptors were collected from a person between 18 and 65 years old who received the Ad26.COV2.S COVID-19 vaccine or a placebo.

This clone was observed a handful of times. The chain is built from TRBV19 and TRBJ1-5, with D unresolved. V lost 3 bases and J lost 2, with 14 bases in between. The CDR3 extends over 16 amino acids. Germline CDR1 and CDR2: LNHDA and SQIVND (reference sequence). The DNA for the CDR3 is TGTGCCAGTAGTATCGGCAGGCCGCGCGGCAATCAGCCCCAGCATTTT. As protein: CASSIGRPRGNQPQHF.

The V gene is TRBV10-3, the J gene TRBJ2-1; no reliable D call. CDR3 length: 11 residues. The V gene's germline CDR1 is ENHRY and CDR2 SYGVKD. Trimming removed 5 bases at V and 6 bases at J, with 5 bases between. The CDR3 loop reads CAISPSNEQFF. CDR3 sequence (DNA): TGTGCCATCAGTCCCTCCAATGAGCAGTTCTTC.

This rearrangement joins TRBV14 to TRBJ2-2; weak D call: TRBD1 (6 bases). The CDR3 runs 16 residues. Trimming took 2 bases from V and 4 from J, leaving 14 bases between them. CDR1 is SGHDN and CDR2 is FVKESK in the germline V gene. The CDR3 DNA is TGTGCCAGCAGCCAATTGAACAGGGCACCCACCGGGGAGCTGTTTTTT. This translates into CASSQLNRAPTGELFF.

The rearrangement joins TRBV30 to TRBJ1-6, with D maybe TRBD1 (6 bases). This CDR3 region has 14 residues. Germline V gene data show CDR1 as GTSNPN and CDR2 as SVGIG (reference sequence). V was pared by 2 bases and J by 10 bases, with 15 bases between. The CDR3 loop reads CAWSSGTLNSPLHF. Here the CDR3 DNA reads TGTGCCTGGAGTTCGGGGACACTCAACTCACCCCTCCACTTT.

The chain carries TRBV6-2 or TRBV6-3 and TRBJ2-5; D is ambiguous. Germline V gene lookup returns CDR1 MNHEY and CDR2 SVGEGT. The CDR3 is 12 residues long. The V end was cut by 2 bases, the J end by 4 bases, with 5 bases between. The CDR3 DNA reads as TGTGCCAGCAGTTACCCCGTAGAGACCCAGTACTTC. It yields the protein CASSYPVETQYF.

V gene TRBV4-3 combines with J gene TRBJ1-1; weak D call: TRBD1 (5 bases). The CDR3 is made up of 16 amino acids. The ends were cut back, 4 bases at V and 0 bases at J, with 15 bases in the middle. The V gene's germline CDR1 is LGHNA and CDR2 YSLEER. The CDR3 sequence: CASSPAGGSMNTEAFF. In nucleotides, the CDR3 is TGCGCCAGCAGCCCCGCTGGGGGGTCAATGAACACTGAAGCTTTCTTT.

The sample holds one count of this clone. The chain carries TRBV6-5 and TRBJ2-7; 11 positions match TRBD1. V lost 6 bases and J lost 6; bases outside the gene matches: 7. Germline V gene sequence: CDR1 MNHEY, CDR2 SVGAGI. The CDR3 extends over 14 amino acids. The CDR3 region has the DNA TGTGCCAGCAGCCTCGGGACAGGGGGTTTCGAGCAGTACTTC. Its protein product is CASSLGTGGFEQYF.

This rearrangement joins TRBV7-9 to TRBJ2-1, with a possible D match to TRBD2 (6 bases). CDR3 length equals 12 residues. Germline CDR1 reads SEHNR; CDR2 reads FQNEAQ (reference sequence). V lost 2 bases and J lost 10, with 9 bases in between. In DNA, the CDR3 is TGTGCCAGCAGCTTATCCCGGGGGGAGCAGTTCTTC. This encodes CASSLSRGEQFF.

This rearrangement joins TRBV5-4 to TRBJ2-7; D is possibly TRBD1 or TRBD2 (5 bases each). This CDR3 spans 14 amino acids. V shed 4 bases and J shed 3 bases, with 14 bases lying between them. The V gene's germline CDR1 is SGHNT and CDR2 YYREEE (reference sequence). CDR3 residues: CASSPTGRGYEQYF. The CDR3 bases are TGTGCCAGCAGCCCCACGGGACGGGGCTACGAGCAGTACTTC.

The gene calls are TRBV18 and TRBJ2-1, with D perhaps matching TRBD1 (6 bases). Germline CDR1 and CDR2: KGHSH and LQKENI. Between the trimmed V and J ends, which lost 3 bases and 6 bases, there was a span of 15 bases. CDR3 size: 15 residues. The CDR3 protein is CASSPNTGFGNEQFF. CDR3 bases: TGTGCCAGCTCACCCAATACAGGGTTTGGCAATGAGCAGTTCTTC. Full variable domain (rest looked up from reference TRBV18 and TRBJ2-1): NAGVMQNPRHLVRRRGQEARLRCSPMKGHSHVYWYRQLPEEGLKFMVYLQKENIIDESGMPKERFSAEFPKEGPSILRIQQVVRGDSAAYFCASSPNTGFGNEQFFGPGTRLTVL.

This clone was counted only a few times. This chain connects TRBV27 to TRBJ1-5, with D possibly TRBD1 on 5 matching bases. Germline CDR1 is MNHEY and CDR2 is SMNVEV (reference sequence). Trimming shortened V by 2 bases and J by 4 bases, and 12 bases separated the two germline ends. This CDR3 spans 15 amino acids. The CDR3 nucleotides are TGTGCCAGCAGTTTAGGGGACGGTCCAAATCAGCCCCAGCATTTT. Its translation: CASSLGDGPNQPQHF.

The chain recombines TRBV7-2 with TRBJ2-1; 10 bases line up with TRBD2. This CDR3 has 15 amino acids. The J segment lost 4 bases and the V segment lost 5 bases, leaving 5 bases of the junction unmatched. Germline CDR1 reads SGHTA; CDR2 reads FQGNSA. The CDR3 DNA follows: TGTGCCAGCAGCCTCAGCGGGGGGGCTTACAATGAGCAGTTCTTC. Translated, it gives CASSLSGGAYNEQFF.

J is TRBJ1-1 and V is TRBV25-1; D is ambiguous. Trimming shortened V by 6 bases and J by 3 bases, and 5 bases separated the two germline ends. The germline V gene has CDR1 MGHDK and CDR2 SYGVNS. The CDR3 extends over 11 amino acids. CDR3 sequence (DNA): TGTGCCAGCAGGAGGGACACTGAAGCTTTCTTT. Amino acids: CASRRDTEAFF.

The V call is TRBV11-3, the J call TRBJ2-3, with a weak D call TRBD1 (5 bases). V was shortened by 3 bases and J by 2 bases, with 9 bases between the two germline ends. From germline, CDR1 is SGHNT and CDR2 YENEEA. There are 14 residues in the CDR3. CDR3 amino acids: CASSFSRDTDTQYF. The CDR3 DNA reads as TGTGCCAGCAGCTTTTCCAGGGACACAGATACGCAGTATTTT.

This chain uses TRBV12-3 or TRBV12-4 with TRBJ2-7, with 7 bases that match TRBD1. The ends lost 6 bases at V and 2 bases at J; junction bases unmatched: 4. The CDR3 is 13 residues long. The CDR3 loop reads CASRGDRPYEQYF. The CDR3 DNA sequence: TGTGCCAGCAGGGGGGACAGACCCTACGAGCAGTACTTC.

The gene calls are TRBV6-2 or TRBV6-3 and TRBJ1-1; D gene ambiguous. CDR1 and CDR2 (germline): MNHEY, SVGEGT. V shed 2 bases and J shed 4 bases, with 17 bases lying between them. The CDR3 runs 16 residues. The CDR3, as DNA: TGTGCCAGCAGTTACCCGAGACACATGCTGCTCACTGAAGCTTTCTTT. Its translation is CASSYPRHMLLTEAFF.

The gene calls are TRBV7-2 and TRBJ2-7; the match to TRBD2 covers 12 bases. The CDR3 is 16 residues long. Trimming took 3 bases from V and 4 from J; bases not matched to a gene: 7. Germline lookup yields CDR1 SGHTA and CDR2 FQGNSA. The CDR3 nucleotides read TGTGCCAGCAGCTTGGCCCCTAGCGGGGGGGCTTACGAGCAGTACTTC. As protein: CASSLAPSGGAYEQYF. Filled out from reference TRBV7-2 and TRBJ2-7, the complete variable domain reads GAGVSQSPSNKVTEKGKDVELRCDPISGHTALYWYRQSLGQGLEFLIYFQGNSAPDKSGLPSDRFSAERTGGSVSTLTIQRTQQEDSAVYLCASSLAPSGGAYEQYFGPGTRLTVT.

The chain joins TRBV27 to TRBJ2-7, with no clear D. V gave up 3 bases and J gave up 1 base, with 10 bases separating them. The CDR3 spans 14 residues. Germline lookup yields CDR1 MNHEY and CDR2 SMNVEV (reference sequence). The CDR3 loop reads CASSLVGGSYEQYF. In nucleotides, the CDR3 is TGTGCCAGCAGTTTGGTAGGCGGATCCTACGAGCAGTACTTC.

The rearrangement links TRBV7-3 to TRBJ2-5, with D perhaps being TRBD1 or TRBD2 (5 bases each). Per the germline V gene, CDR1 is SGHTA and CDR2 is FQGTGA. V shed 4 bases and J shed 4 bases, with 10 bases lying between them. The CDR3 covers 13 residues. The CDR3 spells CASSWGKGETQYF. CDR3 DNA: TGTGCCAGCAGCTGGGGGAAGGGAGAGACCCAGTACTTC.

The chain couples TRBV4-2 to TRBJ1-6; perhaps TRBD1 as D (5 bases). From germline, CDR1 is LGHNA and CDR2 YNFKEQ. The V and J ends lost 5 bases and 7 bases respectively, with 9 bases between them. CDR3 length: 13 residues. The CDR3 spells CASSNGGNSPLHF. The CDR3 DNA reads TGTGCCAGCAGCAACGGGGGAAATTCACCCCTCCACTTT.